This T cell receptor (beta chain) appears in the sequencing data of a study of CD8+CD57+ T cells in acquired aplastic anemia. Turning to the study itself: Recorded DNA amounts for sorted CD4+ and CD8+ cells had an average of 3.2 ug.

General study points: CD8+ Simpson's diversity showed no significant patient-control difference. In common between the patients and the controls were around 29 CD8+ CDR3 sequences.

CDR3 length: 16 residues. Trimming at V came to 1 base and at J to 6 bases, leaving 9 bases not matched to a gene. CDR1 DFQATT and CDR2 SNEGSKA come from the germline V gene (reference sequence). Genomic DNA constituted the template upon which TCR beta VDJ and CDR3 profiling was performed. From the reads, TCRdb called clonotypes with MiXCR, one entry per CDR3 protein. The top ten clones hold 0.8% to 0.85% of a sample with 450,000 to 600,000 distinct CDR3 sequences, about a third of them seen once. By flow cytometry, patients selected for sequencing had shown an expansion of CD8+CD57+ cells. All patients were therapy-naive when blood was sampled. Remarks on this clonotype: Its antigen remains unknown.

The V gene is TRBV20-1, the J gene TRBJ1-6, with 7 positions matching TRBD1. Sequencing was carried out using sorted CD4+, CD8+, or CD8+CD57+ T cells (not recorded which) from PBMCs. The sequence came from a human donor with aplastic anemia. As DNA, the CDR3 is TGCAGTGCTAGAGCCTCTACCAGGGGGGGTAATTCACCCCTCCACTTT. Translation gives CSARASTRGGNSPLHF.